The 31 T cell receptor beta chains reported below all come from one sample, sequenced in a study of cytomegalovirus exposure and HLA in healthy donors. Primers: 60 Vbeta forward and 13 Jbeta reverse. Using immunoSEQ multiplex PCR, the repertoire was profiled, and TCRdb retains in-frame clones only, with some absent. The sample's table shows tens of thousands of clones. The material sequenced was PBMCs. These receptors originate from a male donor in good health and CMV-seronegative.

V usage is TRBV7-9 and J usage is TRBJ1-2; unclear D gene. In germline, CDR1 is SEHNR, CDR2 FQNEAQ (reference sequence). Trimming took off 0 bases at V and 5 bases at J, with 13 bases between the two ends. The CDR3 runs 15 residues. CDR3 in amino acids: CASSLAYNSSYGYTF. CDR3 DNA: TGTGCCAGCAGCTTAGCGTATAACTCCTCGTATGGCTACACCTTC.

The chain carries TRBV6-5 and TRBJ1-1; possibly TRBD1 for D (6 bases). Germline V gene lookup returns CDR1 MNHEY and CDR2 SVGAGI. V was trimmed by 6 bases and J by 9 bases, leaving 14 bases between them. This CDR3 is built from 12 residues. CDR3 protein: CASRDTGRQAFF. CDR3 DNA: TGTGCCAGCAGGGATACAGGGAGACAAGCTTTCTTT.

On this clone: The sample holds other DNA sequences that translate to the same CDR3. CDR3 bases: TGTGCCAGCAGCTTCTCTCTGGCGGGGCAATACGAGCAGTACTTC. Its protein product is CASSFSLAGQYEQYF. This sequence joins TRBV11-2 and TRBJ2-7; perhaps TRBD2 as D (6 bases). V dropped 3 bases and J dropped 4 bases, with 16 bases sitting between them. CDR3 length equals 15 residues. Germline values: CDR1 SGHAT, CDR2 FQNNGV.

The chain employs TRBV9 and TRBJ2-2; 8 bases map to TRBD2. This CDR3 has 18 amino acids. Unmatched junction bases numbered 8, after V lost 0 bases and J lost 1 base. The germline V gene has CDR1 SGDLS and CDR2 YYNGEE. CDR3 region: CASSVGIGGALNTGELFF. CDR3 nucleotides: TGTGCCAGCAGCGTAGGGATCGGGGGGGCCCTGAACACCGGGGAGCTGTTTTTT.

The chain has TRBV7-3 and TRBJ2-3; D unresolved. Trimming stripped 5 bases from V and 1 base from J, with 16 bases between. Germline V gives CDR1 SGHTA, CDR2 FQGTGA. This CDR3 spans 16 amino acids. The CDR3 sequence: CASSPHLDGGTDTQYF. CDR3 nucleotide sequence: TGTGCCAGCAGCCCTCACCTAGACGGTGGCACAGATACGCAGTATTTT.

The CDR3 DNA sequence: TGTGCCAGTAGCCCTGACAGGGTGATCCAAGAGACCCAGTACTTC. Its protein product is CASSPDRVIQETQYF. The chain employs TRBV19 and TRBJ2-5; 7 nucleotides align to TRBD1. The CDR3 spans 15 residues. J gave up 1 base and V 6 bases, and 8 bases lay outside the gene matches. Per the germline V gene, CDR1 is LNHDA and CDR2 is SQIVND (reference sequence).

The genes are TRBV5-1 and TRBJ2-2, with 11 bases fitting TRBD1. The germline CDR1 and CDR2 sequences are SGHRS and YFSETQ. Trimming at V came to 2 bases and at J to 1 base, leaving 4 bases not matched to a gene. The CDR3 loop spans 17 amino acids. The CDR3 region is CASSFRTGGLNTGELFF. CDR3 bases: TGCGCCAGCAGCTTCCGGACAGGGGGCTTGAACACCGGGGAGCTGTTTTTT.

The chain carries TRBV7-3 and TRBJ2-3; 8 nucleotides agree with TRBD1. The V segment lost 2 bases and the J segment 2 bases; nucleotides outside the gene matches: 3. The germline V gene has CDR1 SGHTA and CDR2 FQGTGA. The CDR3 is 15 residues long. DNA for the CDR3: TGTGCCAGCAGCTTAGGGACAGGTACCACAGATACGCAGTATTTT. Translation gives CASSLGTGTTDTQYF.

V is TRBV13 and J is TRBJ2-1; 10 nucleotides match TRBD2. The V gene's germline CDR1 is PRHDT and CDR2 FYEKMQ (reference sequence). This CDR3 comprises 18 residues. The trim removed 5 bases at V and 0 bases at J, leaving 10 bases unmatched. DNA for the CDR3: TGTGCCAGCAGCCCTTCTATGACTAGCGGGCTCTCCTACAATGAGCAGTTCTTC. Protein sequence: CASSPSMTSGLSYNEQFF.

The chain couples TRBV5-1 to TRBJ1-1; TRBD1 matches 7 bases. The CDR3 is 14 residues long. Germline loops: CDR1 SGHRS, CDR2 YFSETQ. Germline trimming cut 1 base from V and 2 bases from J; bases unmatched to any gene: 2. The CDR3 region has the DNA TGCGCCAGCAGCTTGCTAGGGGGCAACACTGAAGCTTTCTTT. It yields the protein CASSLLGGNTEAFF.

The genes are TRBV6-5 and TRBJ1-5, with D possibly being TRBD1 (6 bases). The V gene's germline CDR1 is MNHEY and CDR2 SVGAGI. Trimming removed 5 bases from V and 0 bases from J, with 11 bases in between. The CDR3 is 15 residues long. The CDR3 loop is CASSPRTDSNQPQHF. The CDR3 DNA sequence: TGTGCCAGCAGTCCTAGGACAGATAGCAATCAGCCCCAGCATTTT.

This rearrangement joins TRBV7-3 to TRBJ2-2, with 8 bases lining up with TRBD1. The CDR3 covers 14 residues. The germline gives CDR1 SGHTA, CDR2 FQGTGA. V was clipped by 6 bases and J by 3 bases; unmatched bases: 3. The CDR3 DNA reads TGTGCCAGCAGTCAGGGGGCAGACACCGGGGAGCTGTTTTTT. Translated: CASSQGADTGELFF.

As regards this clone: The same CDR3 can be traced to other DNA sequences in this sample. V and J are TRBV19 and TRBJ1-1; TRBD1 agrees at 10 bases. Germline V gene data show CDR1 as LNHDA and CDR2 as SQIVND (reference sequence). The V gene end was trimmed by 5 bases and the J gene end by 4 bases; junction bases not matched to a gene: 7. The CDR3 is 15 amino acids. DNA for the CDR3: TGTGCCAGTAGTCACGACAGGGGGCGAGTCACTGAAGCTTTCTTT. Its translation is CASSHDRGRVTEAFF.

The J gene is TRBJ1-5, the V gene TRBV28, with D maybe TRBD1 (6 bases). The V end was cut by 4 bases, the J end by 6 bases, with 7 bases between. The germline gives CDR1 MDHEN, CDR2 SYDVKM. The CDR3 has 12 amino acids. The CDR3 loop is CASSWGRQPQHF. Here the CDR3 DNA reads TGTGCCAGCAGTTGGGGGCGTCAGCCCCAGCATTTT.

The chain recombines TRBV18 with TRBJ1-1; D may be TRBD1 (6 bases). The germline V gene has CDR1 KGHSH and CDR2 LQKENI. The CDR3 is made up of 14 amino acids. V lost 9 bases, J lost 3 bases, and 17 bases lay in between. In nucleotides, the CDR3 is TGTGCCAGTCTAAGGGGGAGTTTAGACACTGAAGCTTTCTTT. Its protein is CASLRGSLDTEAFF.

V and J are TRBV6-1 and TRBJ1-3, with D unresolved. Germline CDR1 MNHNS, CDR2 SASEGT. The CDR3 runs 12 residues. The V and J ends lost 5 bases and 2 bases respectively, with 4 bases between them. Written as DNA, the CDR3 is TGTGCCAGCAGTTTTACTGGAAACACCATATATTTT. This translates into CASSFTGNTIYF.

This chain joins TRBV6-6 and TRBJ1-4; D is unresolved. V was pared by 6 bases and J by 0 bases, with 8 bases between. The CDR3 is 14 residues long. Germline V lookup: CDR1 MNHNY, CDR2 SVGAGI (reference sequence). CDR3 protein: CASRKSATNEKLFF. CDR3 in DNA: TGTGCCAGCAGAAAGAGTGCAACTAATGAAAAACTGTTTTTT.

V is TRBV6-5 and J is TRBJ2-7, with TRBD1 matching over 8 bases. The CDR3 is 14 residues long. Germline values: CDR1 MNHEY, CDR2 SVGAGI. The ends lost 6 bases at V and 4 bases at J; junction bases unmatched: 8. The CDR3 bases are TGTGCCAGCAGGGGACAGGTTCGAGGTTACGAGCAGTACTTC. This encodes CASRGQVRGYEQYF.

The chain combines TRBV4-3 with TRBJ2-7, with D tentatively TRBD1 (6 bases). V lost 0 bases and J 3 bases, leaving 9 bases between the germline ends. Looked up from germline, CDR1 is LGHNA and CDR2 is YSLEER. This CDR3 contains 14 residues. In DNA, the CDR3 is TGCGCCAGCAGCCAAGACCCGGACAGCTACGAGCAGTACTTC. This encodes CASSQDPDSYEQYF.

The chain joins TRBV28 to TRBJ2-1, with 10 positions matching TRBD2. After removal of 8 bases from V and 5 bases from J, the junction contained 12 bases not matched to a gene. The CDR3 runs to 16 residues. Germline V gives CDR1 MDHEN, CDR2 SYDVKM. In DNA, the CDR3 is TGTGCCAGCTGTCCTAGCGGGAGAGGGGGCGACAATGAGCAGTTCTTC. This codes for CASCPSGRGGDNEQFF.

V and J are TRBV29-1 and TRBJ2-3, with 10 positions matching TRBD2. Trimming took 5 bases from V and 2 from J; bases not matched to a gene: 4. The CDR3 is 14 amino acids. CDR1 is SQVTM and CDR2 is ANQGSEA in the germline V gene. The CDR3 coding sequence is TGCAGCGTTCAACTAGCGGGGAACACAGATACGCAGTATTTT. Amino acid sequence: CSVQLAGNTDTQYF.

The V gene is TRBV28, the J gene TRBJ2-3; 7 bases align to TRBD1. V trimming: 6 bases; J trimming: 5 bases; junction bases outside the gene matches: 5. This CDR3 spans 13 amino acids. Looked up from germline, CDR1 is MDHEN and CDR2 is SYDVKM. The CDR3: CASSPGQEDTQYF. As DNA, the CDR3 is TGTGCCAGCAGCCCCGGACAGGAAGATACGCAGTATTTT.

Here the CDR3 reads CASTYDRGGEQYF. DNA for the CDR3: TGCGCCAGCACTTATGACAGGGGAGGCGAGCAGTACTTC. The rearrangement uses TRBV5-1 and TRBJ2-7, with 8 bases lining up with TRBD1. This CDR3 is built from 13 residues. The V segment lost 6 bases and the J segment 6 bases; nucleotides outside the gene matches: 8. Germline loops: CDR1 SGHRS, CDR2 YFSETQ.

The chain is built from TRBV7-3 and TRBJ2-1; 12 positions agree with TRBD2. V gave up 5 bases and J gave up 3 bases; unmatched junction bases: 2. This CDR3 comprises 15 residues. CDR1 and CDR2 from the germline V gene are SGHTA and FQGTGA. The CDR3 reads CASSRTSGNYNEQFF. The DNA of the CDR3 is TGTGCCAGCAGCCGGACTAGCGGGAACTACAATGAGCAGTTCTTC.

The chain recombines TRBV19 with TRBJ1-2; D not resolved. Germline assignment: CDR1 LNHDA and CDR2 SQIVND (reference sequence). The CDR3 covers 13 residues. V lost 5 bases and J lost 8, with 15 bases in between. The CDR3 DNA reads TGTGCCAGTAGTCCGAAGACCGCCGGGGGCTACACCTTC. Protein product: CASSPKTAGGYTF.

CDR3 sequence reads: CASSGGGGSLINYGYTF. CDR3 DNA sequence: TGTGCCAGCAGTGGAGGAGGCGGCAGTCTAATTAACTATGGCTACACCTTC. V and J are TRBV6-1 and TRBJ1-2, with D unresolved. The CDR3 totals 17 residues. Germline CDR1 MNHNS, CDR2 SASEGT. Trimming left V 4 bases short and J 1 base short, with 19 bases between.

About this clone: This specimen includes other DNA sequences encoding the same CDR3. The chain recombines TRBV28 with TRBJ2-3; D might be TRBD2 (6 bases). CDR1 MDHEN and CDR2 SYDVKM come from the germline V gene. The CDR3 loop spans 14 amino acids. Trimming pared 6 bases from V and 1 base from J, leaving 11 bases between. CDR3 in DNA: TGTGCCAGCAGGGAGGGCCCGGGCACAGATACGCAGTATTTT. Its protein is CASREGPGTDTQYF.

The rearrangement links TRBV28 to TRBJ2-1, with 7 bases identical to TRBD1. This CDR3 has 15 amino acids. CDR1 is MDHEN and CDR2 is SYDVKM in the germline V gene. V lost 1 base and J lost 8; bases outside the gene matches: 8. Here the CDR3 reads CASSLLYTGDDEQFF. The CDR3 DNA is TGTGCCAGCAGTTTATTATATACAGGGGACGATGAGCAGTTCTTC.

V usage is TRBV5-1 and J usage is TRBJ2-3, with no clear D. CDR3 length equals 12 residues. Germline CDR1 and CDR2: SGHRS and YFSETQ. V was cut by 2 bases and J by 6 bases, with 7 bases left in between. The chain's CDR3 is CASSFYKDTQYF. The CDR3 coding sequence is TGCGCCAGCAGCTTTTACAAGGATACGCAGTATTTT.

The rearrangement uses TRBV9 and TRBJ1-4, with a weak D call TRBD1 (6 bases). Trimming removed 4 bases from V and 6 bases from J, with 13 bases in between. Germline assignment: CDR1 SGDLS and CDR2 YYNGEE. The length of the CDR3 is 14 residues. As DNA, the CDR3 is TGTGCCAGCAGCCCTAGGGGGACGGATGAAAAACTGTTTTTT. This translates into CASSPRGTDEKLFF.

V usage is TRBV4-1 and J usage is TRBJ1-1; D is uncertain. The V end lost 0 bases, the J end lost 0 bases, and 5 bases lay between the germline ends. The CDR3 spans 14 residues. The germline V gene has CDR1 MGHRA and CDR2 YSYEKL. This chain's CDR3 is CASSQDAVNTEAFF. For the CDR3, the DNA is TGCGCCAGCAGCCAAGATGCAGTGAACACTGAAGCTTTCTTT.